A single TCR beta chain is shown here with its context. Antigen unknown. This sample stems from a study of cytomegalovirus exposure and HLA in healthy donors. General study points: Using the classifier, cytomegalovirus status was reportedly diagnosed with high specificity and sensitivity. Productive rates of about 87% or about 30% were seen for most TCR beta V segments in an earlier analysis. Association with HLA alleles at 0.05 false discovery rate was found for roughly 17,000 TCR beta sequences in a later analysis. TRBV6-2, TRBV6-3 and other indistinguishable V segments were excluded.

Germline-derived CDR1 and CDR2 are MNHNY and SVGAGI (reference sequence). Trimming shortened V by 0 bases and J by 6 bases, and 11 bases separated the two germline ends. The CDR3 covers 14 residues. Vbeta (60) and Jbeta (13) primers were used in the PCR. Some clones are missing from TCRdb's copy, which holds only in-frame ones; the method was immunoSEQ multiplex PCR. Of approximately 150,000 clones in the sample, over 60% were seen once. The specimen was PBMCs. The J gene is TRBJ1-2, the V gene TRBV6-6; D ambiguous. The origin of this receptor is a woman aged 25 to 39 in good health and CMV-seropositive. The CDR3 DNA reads TGTGCCAGCAGTTACTCTGGAGGGTTGCATGGCTACACCTTC. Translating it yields CASSYSGGLHGYTF.